The rows below give T cell receptor beta chains drawn from one sample of a study of OX40 agonist ivuxolimab in advanced cancers. The repertoire was sequenced with immunoSEQ multiplex PCR; TCRdb's copy has only in-frame clones and lacks some. The data hold nearly 70,000 clones, with roughly 80% observed a single time. The source material was CD4+ or CD8+ T cells sorted from blood, sampled in a trial of the OX40 agonist ivuxolimab. Receptor source: an adult with an advanced solid tumor such as melanoma, head and neck, liver or kidney cancer. Both conserved end residues are part of each CDR3. The D gene is left open where the match is weak. The size of a clone is reported for some rows only, either as once, few or many, or as a class for expanded clones.

NA | TRBJ2-5 | TRBV25-1 | TRBD2 | CASSEGGLAGVAIETQYF | TGTGCCAGCAGTGAAGGGGGACTAGCGGGGGTTGCGATAGAGACCCAGTACTTC
NA | TRBJ2-5 | TRBV28 | NA | CASSSPRGDGETQYF | TGTGCCAGCAGTTCGCCTCGGGGAGACGGAGAGACCCAGTACTTC
NA | TRBJ2-7 | TRBV20-1 | NA | CSASIGYEQYF | TGCAGTGCTAGTATCGGCTACGAGCAGTACTTC
NA | TRBJ1-6 | TRBV30 | NA | CAWSVPFNSPLHF | TGTGCCTGGAGTGTCCCCTTTAATTCACCCCTCCACTTT
NA | TRBJ2-2 | TRBV7-9 | NA | CASSLPQDTGELFF | TGTGCCAGCAGCTTGCCGCAGGACACCGGGGAGCTGTTTTTT
NA | TRBJ2-7 | TRBV7-9 | NA | CASSFMQGHEQYF | TGTGCCAGCAGCTTCATGCAGGGTCACGAGCAGTACTTC
NA | TRBJ2-3 | TRBV21-1 | NA | CASSILDRGTDTQYF | TGTGCCAGCAGCATCTTGGACAGGGGGACAGATACGCAGTATTTT
NA | TRBJ1-6 | TRBV15 | TRBD1 | CATSRDIVQGASYNSPLHF | TGTGCCACCAGCAGAGATATAGTACAGGGGGCATCCTATAATTCACCCCTCCACTTT
few | TRBJ1-5 | TRBV7-8 | TRBD1 | CASSLASGGRQPQHF | TGTGCCAGCAGCTTAGCGTCAGGGGGGCGTCAGCCCCAGCATTTT
NA | TRBJ2-2 | TRBV2 | TRBD2 | CASIGLAVGNTGELFF | TGTGCCAGCATAGGACTAGCGGTCGGAAACACCGGGGAGCTGTTTTTT
NA | TRBJ1-5 | TRBV29-1 | NA | CSVEVSGDQPQHF | TGCAGCGTTGAAGTCTCGGGGGATCAGCCCCAGCATTTT
NA | TRBJ1-2 | TRBV28 | NA | CASQGRGYTF | TGTGCCAGCCAGGGAAGGGGCTACACCTTC
NA | TRBJ2-7 | TRBV19 | NA | CASRRVSGYEQYF | TGTGCCAGTAGACGGGTAAGCGGCTACGAGCAGTACTTC
NA | TRBJ1-6 | TRBV5-4 | NA | CASSLPATNSPLHF | TGTGCCAGCAGCTTGCCCGCAACTAATTCACCCCTCCACTTT